This TCR beta chain is from a study of HIV-infected children after antiretroviral therapy interruption. Across the whole study: Most participating children were previously exposed to EBV and CMV. Broader study findings: Naive CD4+ Gini coefficient rose by interruption end, suggesting clonal expansion. After treatment interruption started, naive CD4+ CDR3 overlap across time points dropped.

The CDR3 sequence is 13 residues long. Losses at the gene ends were 8 bases for V and 1 base for J; bases not matched to a gene: 2. This clonotype came up many times. Antigen specificity is unknown. A 3' RACE protocol on RNA, with unique molecular identifiers, produced the TCR library. One entry per CDR3 protein results from TCRdb running MiXCR on the 3' RACE reads. The sample consists of some 51,000 distinct CDR3 sequences, approximately 4% of them appearing once. Treatment here: PENTA 11 planned treatment interruption arm or continuous ART arm. At least 24 weeks of at least three-drug ART, in children 2 to 15 years.

The chain carries TRBV12-3 or TRBV12-4 and TRBJ2-1; 7 bases match TRBD1. The sequenced sample was CD45RA+ CD4+ T cells from PBMCs, pooled from several time points, obtained from a donor given antiretroviral therapy, either interrupted or continuous. Subset given: naive CD4+ CD45RA+ CD45RO- T cells. The sequence was obtained from a pool of human donors with HIV. In DNA, the CDR3 is TGTGCCAGCCGGACAGGATCCTACAATGAGCAGTTCTTC. This translates into CASRTGSYNEQFF.